This TCR beta chain was sequenced during a study of blood T cell repertoires in COVID-19. Study-level background: PBMCs, B-cell-depleted T cells, or T cells provided the cDNA or gDNA that made up the material.

The germline gives CDR1 SNHLY, CDR2 FYNNEI. The CDR3 runs to 13 residues. The ends were cut back, 8 bases at V and 10 bases at J, with 15 bases in the middle. As handled by the study authors: For nucleated cells, counts were estimated from reference gene primer amplification. The assay was immunoSEQ multiplex PCR, and TCRdb's table has in-frame clones only and misses some. Clonal size and the V and J genes are those of that table, whereas D and trimming came from the DNA. Of about 250,000 clones listed, about 86% were seen once; the top ten hold roughly 9.8%. The receptor was derived from a man of 80 years or more with acute or convalescent COVID-19. The chain employs TRBV2 and TRBJ1-6; D is uncertain. Material for sequencing was peripheral blood. The DNA for the CDR3 is TGTGCCAGCGGATCAGGTGGTCCGTCACCCCTCCACTTT. Translated, it gives CASGSGGPSPLHF.